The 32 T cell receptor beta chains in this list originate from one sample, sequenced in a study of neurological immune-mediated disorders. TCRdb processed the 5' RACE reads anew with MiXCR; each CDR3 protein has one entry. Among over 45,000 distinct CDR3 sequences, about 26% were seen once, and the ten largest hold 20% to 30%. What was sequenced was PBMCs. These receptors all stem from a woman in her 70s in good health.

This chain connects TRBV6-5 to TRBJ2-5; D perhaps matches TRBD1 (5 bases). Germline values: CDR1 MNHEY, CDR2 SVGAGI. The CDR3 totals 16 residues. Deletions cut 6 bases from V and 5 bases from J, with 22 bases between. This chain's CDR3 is CASRNFGNRWIETQYF. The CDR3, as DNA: TGTGCCAGCAGAAACTTTGGGAACAGGTGGATTGAGACCCAGTACTTC.

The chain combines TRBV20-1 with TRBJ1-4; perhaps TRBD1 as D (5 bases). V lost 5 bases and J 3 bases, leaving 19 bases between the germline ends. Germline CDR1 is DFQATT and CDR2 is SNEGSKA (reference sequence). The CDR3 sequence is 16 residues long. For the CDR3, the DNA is TGCAGTGCTCGGGACCGTAACCTAATCGCTAATGAAAAACTGTTTTTT. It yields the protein CSARDRNLIANEKLFF.

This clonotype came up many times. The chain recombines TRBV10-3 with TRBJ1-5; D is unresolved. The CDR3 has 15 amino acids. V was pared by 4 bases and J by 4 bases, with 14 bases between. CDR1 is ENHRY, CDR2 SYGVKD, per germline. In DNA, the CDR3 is TGTGCCATCAGTGGTTCCGGAGGGCGGAATCAGCCCCAGCATTTT. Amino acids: CAISGSGGRNQPQHF.

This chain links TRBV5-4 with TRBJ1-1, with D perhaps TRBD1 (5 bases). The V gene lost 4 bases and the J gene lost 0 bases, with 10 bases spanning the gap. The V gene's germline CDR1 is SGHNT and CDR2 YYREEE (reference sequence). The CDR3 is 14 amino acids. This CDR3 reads CASSAGLLNTEAFF. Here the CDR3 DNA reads TGTGCCAGCAGCGCGGGACTCTTGAACACTGAAGCTTTCTTT.

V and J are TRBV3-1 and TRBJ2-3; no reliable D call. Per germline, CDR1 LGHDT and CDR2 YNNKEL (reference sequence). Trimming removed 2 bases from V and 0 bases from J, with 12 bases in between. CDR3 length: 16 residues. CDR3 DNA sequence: TGTGCCAGCAGCCAACGGCGGAGTACTAGCACAGATACGCAGTATTTT. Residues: CASSQRRSTSTDTQYF.

The CDR3: CASSVSGGTGELFF. The CDR3 DNA sequence: TGTGCCAGCAGCGTTAGCGGGGGAACCGGGGAGCTGTTTTTT. The chain is built from TRBV11-2 and TRBJ2-2, with 9 bases that match TRBD2. Trimming took 5 bases from V and 5 from J; bases not matched to a gene: 3. Per the germline V gene, CDR1 is SGHAT and CDR2 is FQNNGV. The CDR3 sequence is 14 residues long.

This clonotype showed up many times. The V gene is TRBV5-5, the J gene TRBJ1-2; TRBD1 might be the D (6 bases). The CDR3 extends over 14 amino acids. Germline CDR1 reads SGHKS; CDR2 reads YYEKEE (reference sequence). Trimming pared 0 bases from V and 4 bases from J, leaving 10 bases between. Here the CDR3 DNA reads TGTGCCAGCAGCTTGGAAGCAGGGGTCTATGGCTACACCTTC. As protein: CASSLEAGVYGYTF.

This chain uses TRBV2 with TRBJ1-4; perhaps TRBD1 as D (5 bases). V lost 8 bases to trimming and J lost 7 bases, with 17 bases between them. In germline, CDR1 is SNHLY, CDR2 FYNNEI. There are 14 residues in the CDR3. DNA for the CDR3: TGTGCCAGCGGCATCGCAGGGACGGGTGAAAAACTGTTTTTT. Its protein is CASGIAGTGEKLFF. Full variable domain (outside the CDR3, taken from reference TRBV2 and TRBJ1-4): EPEVTQTPSHQVTQMGQEVILRCVPISNHLYFYWYRQILGQKVEFLVSFYNNEISEKSEIFDDQFSVERPDGSNFTLKIRSTKLEDSAMYFCASGIAGTGEKLFFGSGTQLSVL.

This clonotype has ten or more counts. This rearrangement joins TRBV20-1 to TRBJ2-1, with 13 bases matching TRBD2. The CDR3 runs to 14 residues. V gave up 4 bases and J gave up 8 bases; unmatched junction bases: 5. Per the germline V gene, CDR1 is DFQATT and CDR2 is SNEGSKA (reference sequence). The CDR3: CSAKTSGRVYEQFF. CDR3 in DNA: TGCAGTGCTAAAACTAGCGGGAGGGTCTATGAGCAGTTCTTC.

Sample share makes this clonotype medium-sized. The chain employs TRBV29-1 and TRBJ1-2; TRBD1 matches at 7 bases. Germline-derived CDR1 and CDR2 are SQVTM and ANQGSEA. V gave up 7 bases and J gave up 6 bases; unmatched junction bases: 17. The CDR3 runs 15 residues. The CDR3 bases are TGCAGCGCCTTTTTTCCTGGGACAGCAATTAATGGCTACACCTTC. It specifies CSAFFPGTAINGYTF.

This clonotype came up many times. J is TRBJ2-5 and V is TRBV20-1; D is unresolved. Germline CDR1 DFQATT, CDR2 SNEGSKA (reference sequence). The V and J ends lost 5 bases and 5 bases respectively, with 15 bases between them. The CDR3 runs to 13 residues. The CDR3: CSALTSGAETQYF. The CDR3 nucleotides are TGCAGTGCTCTGACGTCGGGTGCCGAGACCCAGTACTTC.

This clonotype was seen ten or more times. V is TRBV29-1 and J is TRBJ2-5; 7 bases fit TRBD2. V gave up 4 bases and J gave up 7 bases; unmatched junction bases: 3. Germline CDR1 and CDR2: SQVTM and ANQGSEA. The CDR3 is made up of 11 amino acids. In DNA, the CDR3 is TGCAGCGTTGCATCGGGGGGGACCCAGTACTTC. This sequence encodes CSVASGGTQYF.

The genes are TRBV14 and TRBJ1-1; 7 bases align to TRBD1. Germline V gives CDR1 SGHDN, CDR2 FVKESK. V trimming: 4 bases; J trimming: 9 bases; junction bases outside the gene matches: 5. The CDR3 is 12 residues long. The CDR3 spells CASSPDRRKAFF. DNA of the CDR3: TGTGCCAGCAGCCCGGACAGGCGAAAAGCTTTCTTT. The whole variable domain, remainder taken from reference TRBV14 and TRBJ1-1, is EAGVTQFPSHSVIEKGQTVTLRCDPISGHDNLYWYRRVMGKEIKFLLHFVKESKQDESGMPNNRFLAERTGGTYSTLKVQPAELEDSGVYFCASSPDRRKAFFGQGTRLTVV.

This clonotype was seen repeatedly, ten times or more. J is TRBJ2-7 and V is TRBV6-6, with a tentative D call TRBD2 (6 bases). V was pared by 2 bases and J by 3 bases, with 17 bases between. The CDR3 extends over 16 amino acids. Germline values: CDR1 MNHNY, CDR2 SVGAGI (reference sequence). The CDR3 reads CASSYGLGGNVYEQYF. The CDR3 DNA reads TGTGCCAGCAGTTACGGTCTGGGCGGGAATGTCTACGAGCAGTACTTC.

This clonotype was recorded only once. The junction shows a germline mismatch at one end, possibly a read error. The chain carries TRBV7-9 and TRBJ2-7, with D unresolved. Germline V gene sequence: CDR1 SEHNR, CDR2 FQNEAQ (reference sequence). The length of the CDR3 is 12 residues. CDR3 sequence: CSSSPLVGEQYF. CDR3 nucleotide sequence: TGTTCCAGCAGTCCTTTGGTCGGCGAGCAGTACTTC.

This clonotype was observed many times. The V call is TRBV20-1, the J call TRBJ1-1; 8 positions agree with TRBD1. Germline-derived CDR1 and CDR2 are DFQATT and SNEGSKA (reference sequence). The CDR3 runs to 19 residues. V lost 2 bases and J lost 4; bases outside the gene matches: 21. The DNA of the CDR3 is TGCAGTGCTAGACTACTGGGGCCCGGGACAGGCGGGCTTATCACTGAAGCTTTCTTT. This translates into CSARLLGPGTGGLITEAFF.

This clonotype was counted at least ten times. In DNA form, the CDR3 reads TGTGCCAGCAGTGCCCTCGACTTGGAGCAGTACTTC. It is translated as CASSALDLEQYF. The chain carries TRBV2 and TRBJ2-7, with D hard to call. V lost 4 bases, J lost 7 bases, and 11 bases lay in between. Germline V gene sequence: CDR1 SNHLY, CDR2 FYNNEI. The CDR3 is made up of 12 amino acids.

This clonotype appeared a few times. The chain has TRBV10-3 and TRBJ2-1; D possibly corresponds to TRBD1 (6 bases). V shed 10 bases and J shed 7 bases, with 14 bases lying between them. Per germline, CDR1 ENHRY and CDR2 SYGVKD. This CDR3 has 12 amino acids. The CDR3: CATEKDRNEQFF. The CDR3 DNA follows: TGTGCCACCGAGAAAGACAGGAATGAGCAGTTCTTC.

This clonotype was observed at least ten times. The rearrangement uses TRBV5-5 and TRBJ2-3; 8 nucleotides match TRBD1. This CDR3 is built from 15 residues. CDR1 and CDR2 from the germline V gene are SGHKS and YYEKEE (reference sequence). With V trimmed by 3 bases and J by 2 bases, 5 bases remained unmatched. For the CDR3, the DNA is TGTGCCAGCAGCTCCAGGGGACAGGTCACAGATACGCAGTATTTT. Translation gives CASSSRGQVTDTQYF. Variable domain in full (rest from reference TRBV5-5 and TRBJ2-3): DAGVTQSPTHLIKTRGQQVTLRCSPISGHKSVSWYQQVLGQGPQFIFQYYEKEERGRGNFPDRFSARQFPNYSSELNVNALLLGDSALYLCASSSRGQVTDTQYFGPGTRLTVL.

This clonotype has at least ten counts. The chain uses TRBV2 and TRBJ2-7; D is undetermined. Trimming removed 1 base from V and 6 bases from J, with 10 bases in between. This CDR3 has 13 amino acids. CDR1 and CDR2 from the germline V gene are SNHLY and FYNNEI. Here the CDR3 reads CASSEGLSGEQYF. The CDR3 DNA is TGTGCCAGCAGTGAAGGTCTTTCGGGCGAGCAGTACTTC.

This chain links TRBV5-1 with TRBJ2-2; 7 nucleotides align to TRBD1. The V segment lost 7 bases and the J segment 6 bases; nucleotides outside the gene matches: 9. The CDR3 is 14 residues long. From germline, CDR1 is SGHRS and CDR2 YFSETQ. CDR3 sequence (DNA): TGCGCCAGCTTGGTTTTACAGGGGTCCGGGGAGCTGTTTTTT. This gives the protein CASLVLQGSGELFF.

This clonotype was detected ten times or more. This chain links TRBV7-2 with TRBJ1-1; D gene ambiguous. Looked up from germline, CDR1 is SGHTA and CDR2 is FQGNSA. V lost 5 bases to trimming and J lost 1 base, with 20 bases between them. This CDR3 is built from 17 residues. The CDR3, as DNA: TGTGCCAGCAGCCCCGGGATAGGTTCGGGATGGAACACTGAAGCTTTCTTT. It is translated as CASSPGIGSGWNTEAFF.

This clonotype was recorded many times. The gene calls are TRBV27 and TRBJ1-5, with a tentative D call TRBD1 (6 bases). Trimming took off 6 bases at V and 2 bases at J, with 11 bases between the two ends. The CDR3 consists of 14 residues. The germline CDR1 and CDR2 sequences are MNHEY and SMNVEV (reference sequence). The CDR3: CASSARGGNQPQHF. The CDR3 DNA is TGTGCCAGCAGCGCCAGGGGTGGCAATCAGCCCCAGCATTTT.

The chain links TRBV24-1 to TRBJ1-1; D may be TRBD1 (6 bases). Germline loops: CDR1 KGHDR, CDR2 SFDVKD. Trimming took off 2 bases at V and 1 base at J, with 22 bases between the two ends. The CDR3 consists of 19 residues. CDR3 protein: CATSDSSLGGAGKNTEAFF. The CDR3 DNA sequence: TGTGCCACCAGTGATTCCTCCCTGGGGGGGGCCGGGAAGAACACTGAAGCTTTCTTT.

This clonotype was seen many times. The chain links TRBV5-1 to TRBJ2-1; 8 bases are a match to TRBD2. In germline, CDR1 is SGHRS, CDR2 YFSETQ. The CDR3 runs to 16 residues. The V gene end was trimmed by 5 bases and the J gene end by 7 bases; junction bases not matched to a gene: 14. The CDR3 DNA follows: TGCGCCAGCAGACTGGCGGGAGGACCCCTTTTGAATGAGCAGTTCTTC. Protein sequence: CASRLAGGPLLNEQFF.

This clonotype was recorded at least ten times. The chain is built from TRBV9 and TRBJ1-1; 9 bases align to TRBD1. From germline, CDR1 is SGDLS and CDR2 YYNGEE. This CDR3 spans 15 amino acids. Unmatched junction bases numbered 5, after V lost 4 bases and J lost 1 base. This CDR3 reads CASSPQGAENTEAFF. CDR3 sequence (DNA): TGTGCCAGCAGCCCACAGGGGGCAGAGAACACTGAAGCTTTCTTT.

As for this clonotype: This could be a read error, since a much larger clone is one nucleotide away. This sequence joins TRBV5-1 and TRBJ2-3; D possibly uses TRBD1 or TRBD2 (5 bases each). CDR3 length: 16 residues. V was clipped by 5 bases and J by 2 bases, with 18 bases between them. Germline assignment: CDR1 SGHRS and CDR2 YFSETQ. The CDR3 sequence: CASRPQGSEITDTQYF. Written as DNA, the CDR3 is TGCGCCAGCAGACCCCAGGGTAGCGAGATCACAGATACGCAGTATTTT.

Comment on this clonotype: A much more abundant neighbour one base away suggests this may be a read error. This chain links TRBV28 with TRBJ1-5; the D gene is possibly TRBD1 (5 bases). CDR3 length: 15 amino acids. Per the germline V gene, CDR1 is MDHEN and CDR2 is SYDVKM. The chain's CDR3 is CVSRVDPGLNQPQHF. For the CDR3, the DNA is TGTGTCAGCAGAGTGGACCCGGGGCTGAATCAGCCCCAGCATTTT.

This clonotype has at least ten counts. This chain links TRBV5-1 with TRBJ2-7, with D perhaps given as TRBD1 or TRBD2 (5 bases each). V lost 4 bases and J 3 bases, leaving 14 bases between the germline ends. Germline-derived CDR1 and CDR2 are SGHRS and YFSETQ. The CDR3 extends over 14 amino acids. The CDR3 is CASSLGPPSYEQYF. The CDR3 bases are TGCGCCAGCAGCCTGGGACCCCCCAGCTACGAGCAGTACTTC.

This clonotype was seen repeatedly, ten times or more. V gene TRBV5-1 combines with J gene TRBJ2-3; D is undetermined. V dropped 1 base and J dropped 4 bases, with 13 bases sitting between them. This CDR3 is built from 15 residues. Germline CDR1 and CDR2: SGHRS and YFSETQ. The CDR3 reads CASSLIPESPDTQYF. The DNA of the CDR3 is TGCGCCAGCAGCTTGATTCCCGAATCGCCAGATACGCAGTATTTT.

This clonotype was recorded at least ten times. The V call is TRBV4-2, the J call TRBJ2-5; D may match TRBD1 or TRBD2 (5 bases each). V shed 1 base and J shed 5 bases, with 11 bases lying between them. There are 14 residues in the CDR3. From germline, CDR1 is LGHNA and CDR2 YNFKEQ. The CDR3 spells CASSQGDERETQYF. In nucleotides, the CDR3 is TGTGCCAGCAGCCAAGGGGACGAACGGGAGACCCAGTACTTC.

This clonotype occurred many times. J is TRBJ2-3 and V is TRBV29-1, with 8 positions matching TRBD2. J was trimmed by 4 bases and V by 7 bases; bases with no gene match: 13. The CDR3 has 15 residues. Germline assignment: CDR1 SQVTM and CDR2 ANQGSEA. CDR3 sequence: CSATGGAGDPDTQYF. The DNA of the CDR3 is TGCAGCGCCACGGGGGGAGCGGGAGACCCAGATACGCAGTATTTT.